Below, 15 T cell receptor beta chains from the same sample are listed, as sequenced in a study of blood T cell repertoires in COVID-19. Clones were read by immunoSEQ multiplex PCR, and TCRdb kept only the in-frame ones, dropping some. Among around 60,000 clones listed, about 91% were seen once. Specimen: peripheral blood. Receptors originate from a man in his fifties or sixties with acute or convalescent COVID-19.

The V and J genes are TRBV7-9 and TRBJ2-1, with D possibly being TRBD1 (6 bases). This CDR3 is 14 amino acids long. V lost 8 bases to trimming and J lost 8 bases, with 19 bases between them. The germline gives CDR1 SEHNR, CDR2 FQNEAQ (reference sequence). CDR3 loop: CASASDRWIDEQFF. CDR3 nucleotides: TGTGCCAGCGCTTCGGACAGATGGATCGATGAGCAGTTCTTC.

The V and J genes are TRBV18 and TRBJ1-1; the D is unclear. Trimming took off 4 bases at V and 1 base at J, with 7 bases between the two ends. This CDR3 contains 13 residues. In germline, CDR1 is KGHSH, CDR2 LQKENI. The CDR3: CASSREENTEAFF. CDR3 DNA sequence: TGTGCCAGCTCACGCGAGGAGAACACTGAAGCTTTCTTT.

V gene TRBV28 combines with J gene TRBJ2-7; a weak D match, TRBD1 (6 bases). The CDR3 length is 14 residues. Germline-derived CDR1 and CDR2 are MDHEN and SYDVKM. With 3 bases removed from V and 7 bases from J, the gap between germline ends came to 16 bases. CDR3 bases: TGTGCCAGCAGTTTCCGACAGGTAATGAGTGAGCAGTACTTC. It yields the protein CASSFRQVMSEQYF. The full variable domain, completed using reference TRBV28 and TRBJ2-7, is DVKVTQSSRYLVKRTGEKVFLECVQDMDHENMFWYRQDPGLGLRLIYFSYDVKMKEKGDIPEGYSVSREKKERFSLILESASTNQTSMYLCASSFRQVMSEQYFGPGTRLTVT.

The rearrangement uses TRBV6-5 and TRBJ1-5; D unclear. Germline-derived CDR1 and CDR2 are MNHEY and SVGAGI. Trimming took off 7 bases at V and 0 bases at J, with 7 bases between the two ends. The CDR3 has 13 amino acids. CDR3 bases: TGTGCCAGCACCGGGTCTAGCAATCAGCCCCAGCATTTT. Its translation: CASTGSSNQPQHF.

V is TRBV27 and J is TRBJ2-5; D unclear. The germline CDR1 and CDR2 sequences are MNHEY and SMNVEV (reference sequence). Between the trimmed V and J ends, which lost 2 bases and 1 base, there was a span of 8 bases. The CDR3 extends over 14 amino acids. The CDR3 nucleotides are TGTGCCAGCAGTTTAAGAACAGCCCAAGAGACCCAGTACTTC. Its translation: CASSLRTAQETQYF.

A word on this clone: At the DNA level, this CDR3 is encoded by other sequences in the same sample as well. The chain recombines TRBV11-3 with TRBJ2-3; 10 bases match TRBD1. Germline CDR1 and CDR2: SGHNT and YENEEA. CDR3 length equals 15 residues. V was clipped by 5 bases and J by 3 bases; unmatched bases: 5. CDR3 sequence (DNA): TGTGCCAGCAGCCCCAGACAGGGGGCGACAGATACGCAGTATTTT. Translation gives CASSPRQGATDTQYF.

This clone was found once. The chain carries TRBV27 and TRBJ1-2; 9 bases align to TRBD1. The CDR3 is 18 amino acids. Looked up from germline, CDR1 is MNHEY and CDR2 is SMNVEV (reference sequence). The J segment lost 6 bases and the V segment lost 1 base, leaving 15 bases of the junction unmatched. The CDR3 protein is CASSLFIGGGTGLDGYTF. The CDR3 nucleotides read TGTGCCAGCAGTTTATTTATCGGGGGGGGGACAGGGCTCGATGGCTACACCTTC.

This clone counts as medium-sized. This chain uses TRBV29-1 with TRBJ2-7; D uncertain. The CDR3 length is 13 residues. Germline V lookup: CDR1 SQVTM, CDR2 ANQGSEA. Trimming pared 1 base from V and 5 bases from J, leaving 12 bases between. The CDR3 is CSVEGPTGNEQYF. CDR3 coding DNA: TGCAGCGTTGAAGGGCCGACTGGTAACGAGCAGTACTTC.

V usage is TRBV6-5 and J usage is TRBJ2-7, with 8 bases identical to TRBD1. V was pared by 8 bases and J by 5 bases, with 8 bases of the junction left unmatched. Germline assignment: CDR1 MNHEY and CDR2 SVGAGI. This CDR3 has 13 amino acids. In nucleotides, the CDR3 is TGTGCCAGCCGCAGGGGGCTAGGGAACGAGCAGTACTTC. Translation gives CASRRGLGNEQYF.

CDR3 bases: TGTGCCAGCAGCGTAGGGTGGGAGGGGGGCAAGTTATATGGCTACACCTTC. Amino acid sequence: CASSVGWEGGKLYGYTF. The chain uses TRBV9 and TRBJ1-2, with D possibly matching TRBD1 (6 bases). In germline, CDR1 is SGDLS, CDR2 YYNGEE. CDR3 length equals 17 residues. V gave up 0 bases and J gave up 5 bases, with 20 bases separating them.

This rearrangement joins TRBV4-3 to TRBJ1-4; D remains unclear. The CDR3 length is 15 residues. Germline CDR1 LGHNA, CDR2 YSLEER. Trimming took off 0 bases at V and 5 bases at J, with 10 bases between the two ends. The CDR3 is CASSQDGRSNEKLFF. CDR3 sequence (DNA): TGCGCCAGCAGCCAAGATGGGAGATCAAATGAAAAACTGTTTTTT.

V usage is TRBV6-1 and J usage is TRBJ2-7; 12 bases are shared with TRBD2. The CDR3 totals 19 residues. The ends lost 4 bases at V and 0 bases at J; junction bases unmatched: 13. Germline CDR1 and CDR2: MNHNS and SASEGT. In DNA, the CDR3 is TGTGCCAGCAGTGCCCTAGCGGGAGGGTTTAGAAGGAGCTCCTACGAGCAGTACTTC. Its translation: CASSALAGGFRRSSYEQYF.

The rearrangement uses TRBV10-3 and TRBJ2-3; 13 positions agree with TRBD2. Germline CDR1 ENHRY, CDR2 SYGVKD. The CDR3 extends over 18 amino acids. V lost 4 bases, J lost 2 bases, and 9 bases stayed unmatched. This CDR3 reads CAISARLAGGPNTDTQYF. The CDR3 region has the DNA TGTGCCATCAGTGCCCGACTAGCGGGAGGACCTAACACAGATACGCAGTATTTT.

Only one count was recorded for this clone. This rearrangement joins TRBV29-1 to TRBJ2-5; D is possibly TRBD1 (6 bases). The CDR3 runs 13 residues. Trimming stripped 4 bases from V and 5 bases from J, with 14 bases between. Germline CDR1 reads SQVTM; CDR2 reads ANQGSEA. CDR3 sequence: CSVASRGGETQYF. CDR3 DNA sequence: TGCAGCGTTGCTAGCAGGGGCGGCGAGACCCAGTACTTC.

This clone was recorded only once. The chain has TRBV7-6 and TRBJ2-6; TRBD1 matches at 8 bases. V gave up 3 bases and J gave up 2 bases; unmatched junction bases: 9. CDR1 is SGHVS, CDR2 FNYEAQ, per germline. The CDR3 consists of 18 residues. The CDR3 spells CASSLTGERATGANVLTF. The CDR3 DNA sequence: TGTGCCAGCAGCTTGACAGGGGAAAGGGCCACTGGGGCCAACGTCCTGACTTTC.